What follows are 30 T cell receptor beta chains derived from one specimen sequenced in a study of blood T cell repertoires in COVID-19. Clones were read by immunoSEQ multiplex PCR, and TCRdb kept only the in-frame ones, dropping some. The sample contains approximately 300,000 clones, around 90% of which appear only once. The specimen sequenced was PBMCs or T cells enriched from blood (not recorded which). The receptors were sampled from a man between 60 and 75 years old who had recovered from COVID-19.

This clone showed up just a few times. CDR3 region: CASSPSVGDTDTQYF. The CDR3 region has the DNA TGCGCCAGCAGCCCTAGCGTAGGAGACACAGATACGCAGTATTTT. The J gene is TRBJ2-3, the V gene TRBV5-1, with a weak D call TRBD2 (6 bases). CDR3 length: 15 amino acids. V shed 4 bases and J shed 2 bases, with 14 bases lying between them. The germline CDR1 and CDR2 sequences are SGHRS and YFSETQ.

Comments on this clone: Other DNA sequences within the sample encode an identical CDR3. The genes are TRBV3-1 (or the pseudogene TRBV3-2) and TRBJ2-7; unclear D gene. The CDR3 has 12 residues. Germline CDR1 and CDR2: LGHDT and YNNKEL (reference sequence). The V end lost 1 base, the J end lost 1 base, and 2 bases lay between the germline ends. The DNA for the CDR3 is TGTGCCAGCAGCCAAGTATCCTACGAGCAGTACTTC. It encodes CASSQVSYEQYF.

This clone showed up just once. The J gene is TRBJ1-1, the V gene TRBV4-3; no definite D call. The CDR3 length is 15 residues. Germline values: CDR1 LGHNA, CDR2 YSLEER. Trimming removed 4 bases at V and 0 bases at J, with 12 bases between. The CDR3 protein is CASSRQADMNTEAFF. The CDR3 bases are TGCGCCAGCAGCCGCCAGGCAGACATGAACACTGAAGCTTTCTTT.

This clone occurred once. The chain employs TRBV29-1 and TRBJ1-5; TRBD1 might be the D (6 bases). Deletions cut 4 bases from V and 6 bases from J, with 16 bases between. This CDR3 has 14 amino acids. The germline V gene has CDR1 SQVTM and CDR2 ANQGSEA. CDR3 nucleotide sequence: TGCAGCGTTGTTGAGGGGGGGGGCGTTCAGCCCCAGCATTTT. Protein product: CSVVEGGGVQPQHF.

This chain joins TRBV29-1 and TRBJ2-5, with D tentatively TRBD1 (6 bases). Germline CDR1 is SQVTM and CDR2 is ANQGSEA. V gave up 4 bases and J gave up 3 bases, with 9 bases separating them. The CDR3 contains 12 residues. CDR3 sequence: CSVGPGEETQYF. The CDR3 nucleotides read TGCAGCGTTGGGCCAGGGGAAGAGACCCAGTACTTC.

The V call is TRBV3-1 (or the pseudogene TRBV3-2), the J call TRBJ1-3, with D uncertain. Trimming took 6 bases from V and 0 from J, leaving 6 bases between them. This CDR3 has 13 amino acids. CDR1 LGHDT and CDR2 YNNKEL come from the germline V gene (reference sequence). CDR3 DNA: TGTGCCAGCAGTCCCCTCTCTGGAAACACCATATATTTT. As protein: CASSPLSGNTIYF.

V and J are TRBV5-1 and TRBJ2-2; 9 bases are shared with TRBD1. This CDR3 contains 15 residues. J was trimmed by 6 bases and V by 4 bases; bases with no gene match: 7. CDR1 SGHRS and CDR2 YFSETQ come from the germline V gene. The CDR3 DNA follows: TGCGCCAGCAGCCCCGGGACAGGGTATTCCGGGGAGCTGTTTTTT. This sequence encodes CASSPGTGYSGELFF.

V usage is TRBV30 and J usage is TRBJ1-1; tentative D call: TRBD1 (5 bases). The CDR3 has 16 residues. With 3 bases removed from V and 0 bases from J, the gap between germline ends came to 17 bases. Germline lookup yields CDR1 GTSNPN and CDR2 SVGIG (reference sequence). The CDR3 region has the DNA TGTGCCTGGAGAGCCGGGGGGAAGGGTTTGAACACTGAAGCTTTCTTT. Translated, it gives CAWRAGGKGLNTEAFF.

This chain links TRBV5-1 with TRBJ1-4; TRBD1 might be the D (5 bases). CDR1 is SGHRS and CDR2 is YFSETQ in the germline V gene. V lost 0 bases, J lost 1 base, and 7 bases lay in between. This CDR3 is built from 15 residues. In DNA, the CDR3 is TGCGCCAGCAGCTTGGCTAGGGGAACTAATGAAAAACTGTTTTTT. It encodes CASSLARGTNEKLFF.

The chain recombines TRBV12-3 or TRBV12-4 with TRBJ2-5, with D possibly TRBD1 on 5 matching bases. V was clipped by 7 bases and J by 9 bases, with 18 bases between them. The CDR3 has 13 amino acids. The CDR3 sequence: CASTRTVVGAQYF. In nucleotides, the CDR3 is TGTGCCAGCACCAGGACGGTTGTAGGGGCCCAGTACTTC.

The chain links TRBV19 to TRBJ1-1; 9 bases are a match to TRBD1. With V trimmed by 7 bases and J by 0 bases, 9 bases remained unmatched. The CDR3 spans 16 residues. The germline gives CDR1 LNHDA, CDR2 SQIVND (reference sequence). The DNA for the CDR3 is TGTGCCAGTACCATGGGCCGGGACAGGGTGAACACTGAAGCTTTCTTT. Its protein is CASTMGRDRVNTEAFF.

This clone was seen more than once but under ten times. The chain is built from TRBV6-1 and TRBJ1-6, with D unresolved. The V and J ends lost 1 base and 6 bases respectively, with 4 bases between them. The CDR3 spans 13 residues. In germline, CDR1 is MNHNS, CDR2 SASEGT. The CDR3 reads CASSEVANSPLHF. CDR3 nucleotide sequence: TGTGCCAGCAGTGAAGTGGCTAATTCACCCCTCCACTTT.

This chain uses TRBV3-1 (or the pseudogene TRBV3-2) with TRBJ2-5; TRBD2 is a possible D gene (6 bases). CDR1 is LGHDT, CDR2 YNNKEL, per germline (reference sequence). V lost 2 bases to trimming and J lost 2 bases, with 12 bases between them. This CDR3 contains 15 residues. In DNA, the CDR3 is TGTGCCAGCAGCCAATCGTCAGGAGGGCAAGAGACCCAGTACTTC. Protein product: CASSQSSGGQETQYF.

The genes are TRBV4-1 and TRBJ2-7; possibly TRBD1 for D (7 bases). V gave up 3 bases and J gave up 4 bases, with 16 bases separating them. This CDR3 contains 15 residues. CDR1 and CDR2 (germline): MGHRA, YSYEKL. The CDR3: CASSHTDREEYEQYF. CDR3 bases: TGCGCCAGCAGCCACACCGACAGGGAGGAATACGAGCAGTACTTC.

This clone was seen a handful of times. The J gene is TRBJ1-1, the V gene TRBV30; 9 nucleotides align to TRBD1. V was clipped by 8 bases and J by 4 bases; unmatched bases: 8. The germline CDR1 and CDR2 sequences are GTSNPN and SVGIG (reference sequence). The CDR3 is made up of 13 amino acids. CDR3 region: CARSTGGVTEAFF. The CDR3 DNA reads as TGTGCCCGCTCCACAGGGGGCGTCACTGAAGCTTTCTTT.

The chain recombines TRBV9 with TRBJ1-6; 8 nucleotides agree with TRBD1. V trimming: 4 bases; J trimming: 5 bases; junction bases outside the gene matches: 2. The CDR3 spans 14 residues. Germline CDR1 SGDLS, CDR2 YYNGEE. The CDR3 sequence: CASSWDRNNSPLHF. As DNA, the CDR3 is TGTGCCAGCAGCTGGGACAGGAATAATTCACCCCTCCACTTT.

The chain joins TRBV25-1 to TRBJ2-3; 9 positions agree with TRBD2. Looked up from germline, CDR1 is MGHDK and CDR2 is SYGVNS. Trimming cost V 3 bases and J 1 base; bases outside gene matches: 5. CDR3 size: 16 residues. In DNA form, the CDR3 reads TGTGCCAGCAGTGACCTTAGCGGGAGTGGCACAGATACGCAGTATTTT. Protein sequence: CASSDLSGSGTDTQYF.

The J gene is TRBJ2-1, the V gene TRBV29-1, with D maybe TRBD1 (5 bases). V lost 3 bases and J 0 bases, leaving 12 bases between the germline ends. Germline assignment: CDR1 SQVTM and CDR2 ANQGSEA. This CDR3 has 15 residues. The DNA for the CDR3 is TGCAGCGTTGACTCAGGGTCCAGCTCCTACAATGAGCAGTTCTTC. It translates to CSVDSGSSSYNEQFF.

This chain links TRBV30 with TRBJ1-2; 9 positions match TRBD1. Germline V gives CDR1 GTSNPN, CDR2 SVGIG (reference sequence). CDR3 length: 14 amino acids. V lost 2 bases and J lost 6; bases outside the gene matches: 7. The CDR3 nucleotides read TGTGCCTGGAGTCGGGACAGGGCCCTCAATGGCTACACCTTC. Residues: CAWSRDRALNGYTF.

This chain joins TRBV7-3 and TRBJ2-3; 10 bases align to TRBD2. The trim removed 5 bases at V and 5 bases at J, leaving 4 bases unmatched. Germline CDR1 reads SGHTA; CDR2 reads FQGTGA. There are 14 residues in the CDR3. CDR3 loop: CASSPGLAEDTQYF. The CDR3 nucleotides read TGTGCCAGCAGCCCCGGACTAGCGGAAGATACGCAGTATTTT.

J is TRBJ2-3 and V is TRBV24-1, with 10 positions matching TRBD2. V gave up 9 bases and J gave up 4 bases; unmatched junction bases: 0. The germline CDR1 and CDR2 sequences are KGHDR and SFDVKD. CDR3 length equals 12 residues. The DNA of the CDR3 is TGTGCCACCGGGACTAGCGCAGATACGCAGTATTTT. Translated: CATGTSADTQYF.

This chain connects TRBV5-1 to TRBJ1-1; the D is unclear. CDR1 is SGHRS and CDR2 is YFSETQ in the germline V gene. This CDR3 has 14 amino acids. Deletions cut 5 bases from V and 3 bases from J, with 14 bases between. The CDR3 DNA reads TGCGCCAGCAGTTCCGCCATTGGCCACACTGAAGCTTTCTTT. Protein sequence: CASSSAIGHTEAFF. The variable domain in full, with the rest retrieved from reference TRBV5-1 and TRBJ1-1, is KAGVTQTPRYLIKTRGQQVTLSCSPISGHRSVSWYQQTPGQGLQFLFEYFSETQRNKGNFPGRFSGRQFSNSRSEMNVSTLELGDSALYLCASSSAIGHTEAFFGQGTRLTVV.

This rearrangement joins TRBV30 to TRBJ1-5, with no clear D. Per germline, CDR1 GTSNPN and CDR2 SVGIG (reference sequence). V gave up 2 bases and J gave up 2 bases, with 13 bases separating them. The length of the CDR3 is 15 residues. The CDR3 spells CAWSLGGFGNQPQHF. CDR3 coding DNA: TGTGCCTGGAGTTTAGGAGGGTTTGGCAATCAGCCCCAGCATTTT.

This clone was detected once. The chain has TRBV9 and TRBJ2-3, with D perhaps TRBD2 (6 bases). There are 14 residues in the CDR3. Trimming removed 2 bases at V and 7 bases at J, with 14 bases between. Germline-derived CDR1 and CDR2 are SGDLS and YYNGEE. Written as DNA, the CDR3 is TGTGCCAGCAGCGTGGGGCGGGGACTGAATACGCAGTATTTT. This sequence encodes CASSVGRGLNTQYF.

The chain is built from TRBV24-1 and TRBJ2-2, with D tentatively TRBD1 (6 bases). Germline loops: CDR1 KGHDR, CDR2 SFDVKD. Trimming pared 3 bases from V and 5 bases from J, leaving 15 bases between. The CDR3 extends over 16 amino acids. The CDR3: CATSDKSTGTTGELFF. CDR3 DNA sequence: TGTGCCACCAGTGATAAAAGTACGGGGACAACCGGGGAGCTGTTTTTT.

This chain links TRBV27 with TRBJ2-1; D is possibly TRBD2 (6 bases). Germline values: CDR1 MNHEY, CDR2 SMNVEV (reference sequence). The CDR3 is made up of 18 amino acids. The ends were cut back, 1 base at V and 0 bases at J, with 16 bases in the middle. CDR3 sequence: CASSLYYLAVSSYNEQFF. The CDR3 bases are TGTGCCAGCAGTTTATACTACTTAGCGGTAAGCTCCTACAATGAGCAGTTCTTC.

J is TRBJ2-1 and V is TRBV7-2; TRBD1 agrees at 7 bases. The CDR3 contains 16 residues. Germline CDR1 reads SGHTA; CDR2 reads FQGNSA. The ends lost 5 bases at V and 3 bases at J; junction bases unmatched: 10. CDR3 sequence reads: CASSPWTGAFYNEQFF. In DNA form, the CDR3 reads TGTGCCAGCAGCCCGTGGACAGGAGCCTTCTACAATGAGCAGTTCTTC.

The chain is built from TRBV2 and TRBJ1-1; weak D call: TRBD1 (6 bases). The CDR3 is made up of 11 amino acids. V was trimmed by 4 bases and J by 11 bases, leaving 11 bases between them. Germline loops: CDR1 SNHLY, CDR2 FYNNEI. The CDR3 loop is CASSGQGRAFF. As DNA, the CDR3 is TGTGCCAGCAGTGGGCAGGGGCGGGCTTTCTTT.

V is TRBV7-2 and J is TRBJ2-4; TRBD2 matches at 9 bases. Germline loops: CDR1 SGHTA, CDR2 FQGNSA. V dropped 5 bases and J dropped 9; count of bases not matched to a gene: 17. The length of the CDR3 is 17 residues. The CDR3 sequence: CASSERLAGGPRAIQYF. In DNA, the CDR3 is TGTGCCAGCAGCGAAAGATTGGCGGGAGGGCCCCGAGCCATTCAGTACTTC.

This rearrangement joins TRBV7-3 to TRBJ2-7; TRBD1 matches 10 bases. The J segment lost 2 bases and the V segment lost 3 bases, leaving 1 base of the junction unmatched. Germline values: CDR1 SGHTA, CDR2 FQGTGA. This CDR3 has 14 residues. CDR3 loop: CASSLTGGTYEQYF. In DNA form, the CDR3 reads TGTGCCAGCAGCTTGACAGGGGGCACCTACGAGCAGTACTTC.